This record looks at one TCR beta chain sequence and its context. Its target is not known. Alongside a J-beta primer mix, a sample-barcoded 5' primer served in a second PCR lasting about 7 to 11 cycles. A single record per CDR3 protein comes from TCRdb applying MiXCR to the 5' RACE reads. The table has hundreds of thousands of distinct CDR3 sequences, approximately 40% seen once. The entry originates in a study of blood T cells in healthy people across ages. The overall study: Using template switching, researchers captured about one barcoded beta molecule for each two T cells.

Notes on the study in general: Significant beta diversity loss was already apparent by age about 39, declining roughly linearly.

This clonotype was sampled from an elderly man in good health. Sequenced sample: blood.

The CDR3 DNA follows: TGTGCCTGGAGTCCCCCAGGGGCTGGGGCCAACGTCCTGACTTTC. Amino acid sequence: CAWSPPGAGANVLTF. The rearrangement links TRBV30 to TRBJ2-6; a possible D gene is TRBD1 (6 bases). CDR3 length: 15 amino acids. Germline V gene data show CDR1 as GTSNPN and CDR2 as SVGIG (reference sequence). The ends were cut back, 2 bases at V and 2 bases at J, with 10 bases in the middle.